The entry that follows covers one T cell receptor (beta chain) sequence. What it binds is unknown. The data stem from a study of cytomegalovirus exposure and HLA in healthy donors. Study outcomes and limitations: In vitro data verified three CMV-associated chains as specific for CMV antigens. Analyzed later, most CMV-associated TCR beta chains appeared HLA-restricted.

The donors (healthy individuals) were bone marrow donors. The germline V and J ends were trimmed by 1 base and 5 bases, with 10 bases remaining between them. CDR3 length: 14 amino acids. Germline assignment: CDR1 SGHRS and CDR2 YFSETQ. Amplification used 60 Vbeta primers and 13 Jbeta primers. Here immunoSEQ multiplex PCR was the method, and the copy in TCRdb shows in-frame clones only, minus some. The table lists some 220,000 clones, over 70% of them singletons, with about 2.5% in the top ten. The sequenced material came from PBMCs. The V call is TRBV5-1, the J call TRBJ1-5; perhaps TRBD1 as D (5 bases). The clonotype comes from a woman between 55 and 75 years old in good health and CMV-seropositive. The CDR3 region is CASSLNQGDQPQHF. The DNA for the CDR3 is TGCGCCAGCAGCTTGAACCAGGGCGATCAGCCCCAGCATTTT. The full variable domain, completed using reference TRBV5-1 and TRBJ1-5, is KAGVTQTPRYLIKTRGQQVTLSCSPISGHRSVSWYQQTPGQGLQFLFEYFSETQRNKGNFPGRFSGRQFSNSRSEMNVSTLELGDSALYLCASSLNQGDQPQHFGDGTRLSIL.